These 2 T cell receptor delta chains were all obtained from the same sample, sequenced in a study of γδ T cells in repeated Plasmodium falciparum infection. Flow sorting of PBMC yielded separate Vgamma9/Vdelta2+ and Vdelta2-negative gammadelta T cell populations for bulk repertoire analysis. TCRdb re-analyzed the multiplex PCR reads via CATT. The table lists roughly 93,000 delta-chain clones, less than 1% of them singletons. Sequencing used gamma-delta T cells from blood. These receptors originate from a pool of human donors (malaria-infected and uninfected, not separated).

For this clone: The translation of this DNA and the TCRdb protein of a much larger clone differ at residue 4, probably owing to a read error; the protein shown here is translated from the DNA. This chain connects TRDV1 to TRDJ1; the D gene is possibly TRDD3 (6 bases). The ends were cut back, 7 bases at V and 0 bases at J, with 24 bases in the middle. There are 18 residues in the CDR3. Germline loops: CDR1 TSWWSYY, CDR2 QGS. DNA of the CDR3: TGTGCTCTTGAGGACCTTTCCGCAGTACTGGGATACACCGATAAACTCATCTTT. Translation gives CALEDLSAVLGYTDKLIF.

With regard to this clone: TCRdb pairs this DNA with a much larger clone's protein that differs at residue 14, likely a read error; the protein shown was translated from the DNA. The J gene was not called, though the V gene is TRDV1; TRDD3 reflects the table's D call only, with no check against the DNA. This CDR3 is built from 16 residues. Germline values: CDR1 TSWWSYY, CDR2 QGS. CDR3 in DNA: TGTGCTCTTGGGGAATACCGTCCTGGGTACACCGATAAACCCATCTTT. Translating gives CALGEYRPGYTDKPIF.